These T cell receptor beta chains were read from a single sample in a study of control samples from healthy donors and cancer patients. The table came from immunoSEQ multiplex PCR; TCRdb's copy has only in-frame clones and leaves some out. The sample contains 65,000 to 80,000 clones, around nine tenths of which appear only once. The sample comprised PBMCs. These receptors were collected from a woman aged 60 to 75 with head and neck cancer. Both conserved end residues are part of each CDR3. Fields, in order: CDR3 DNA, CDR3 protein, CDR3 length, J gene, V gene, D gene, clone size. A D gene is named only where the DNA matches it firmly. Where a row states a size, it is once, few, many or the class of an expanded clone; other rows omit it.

CDR3 DNA: TGTGCCAGCAGCTTTGAACTAGCGGGACAGACCGGGGAGCTGTTTTTT
CDR3 protein: CASSFELAGQTGELFF
CDR3 length: 16
J gene: TRBJ2-2
V gene: TRBV5-4
D gene: TRBD2
clone size: NA

CDR3 DNA: TGTGCCAGCAGCTTGTTGACGGGGAACACCGGGGAGCTGTTTTTT
CDR3 protein: CASSLLTGNTGELFF
CDR3 length: 15
J gene: TRBJ2-2
V gene: TRBV7-3
D gene: NA
clone size: NA

CDR3 DNA: TGTGCCAGCAGCCCACGGGCCTCTAGGAATTCACCCCTCCACTTT
CDR3 protein: CASSPRASRNSPLHF
CDR3 length: 15
J gene: TRBJ1-6
V gene: TRBV7-2
D gene: NA
clone size: NA

CDR3 DNA: TGTGCCAGCAGCCCATACCCGGGACTACATAACACCGGGGAGCTGTTTTTT
CDR3 protein: CASSPYPGLHNTGELFF
CDR3 length: 17
J gene: TRBJ2-2
V gene: TRBV9
D gene: TRBD2
clone size: NA

CDR3 DNA: TGTGCCAGCAGCGGGCCGGCGGGAGGAGGAGAGACCCAGTACTTC
CDR3 protein: CASSGPAGGGETQYF
CDR3 length: 15
J gene: TRBJ2-5
V gene: TRBV5-4
D gene: TRBD2
clone size: NA

CDR3 DNA: TGTGCCAGCAGCTATCCGAAAATCAATGAGCAGTTCTTC
CDR3 protein: CASSYPKINEQFF
CDR3 length: 13
J gene: TRBJ2-1
V gene: TRBV11-2
D gene: NA
clone size: NA

CDR3 DNA: TGTGCCAGCAGTTTGGCCTACAGGGTCCTGTTTTTT
CDR3 protein: CASSLAYRVLFF
CDR3 length: 12
J gene: TRBJ2-2
V gene: TRBV12-3/TRBV12-4
D gene: NA
clone size: NA

CDR3 DNA: TGCGCCAGCAGCCGGACTCCTACAGGGGACGGCAATCAGCCCCAGCATTTT
CDR3 protein: CASSRTPTGDGNQPQHF
CDR3 length: 17
J gene: TRBJ1-5
V gene: TRBV5-1
D gene: TRBD1
clone size: once

CDR3 DNA: TGCGCCAGCAGCTTGGCAGGGTTGGCTGAAGCTTTCTTT
CDR3 protein: CASSLAGLAEAFF
CDR3 length: 13
J gene: TRBJ1-1
V gene: TRBV5-1
D gene: NA
clone size: NA

CDR3 DNA: TGTGCCAGCAGCCAAGCCAGGACAGGGGAAGCTTTCTTT
CDR3 protein: CASSQARTGEAFF
CDR3 length: 13
J gene: TRBJ1-1
V gene: TRBV14
D gene: TRBD1
clone size: NA

CDR3 DNA: TGCGCCAGCAGCCAAGATCGTTCAGGACAGACTAGCAATCAGCCCCAGCATTTT
CDR3 protein: CASSQDRSGQTSNQPQHF
CDR3 length: 18
J gene: TRBJ1-5
V gene: TRBV4-1
D gene: NA
clone size: NA

CDR3 DNA: TGCGCCAGCAGCACGACAGGGGATTTGACTGAAGCTTTCTTT
CDR3 protein: CASSTTGDLTEAFF
CDR3 length: 14
J gene: TRBJ1-1
V gene: TRBV5-1
D gene: TRBD1
clone size: NA

CDR3 DNA: TGTGCCATCAGTGAAGACAGGAGTATGTACTTC
CDR3 protein: CAISEDRSMYF
CDR3 length: 11
J gene: TRBJ2-7
V gene: TRBV10-3
D gene: NA
clone size: NA

CDR3 DNA: TGTGCCAGCAGCTCCCCCCTAGCGGGAGCCAGCGAGCAGTACTTC
CDR3 protein: CASSSPLAGASEQYF
CDR3 length: 15
J gene: TRBJ2-7
V gene: TRBV5-4
D gene: TRBD2
clone size: NA

CDR3 DNA: TGTGCCAGCAGCTTAGGATGGGGGGACTACTACGAGCAGTACTTC
CDR3 protein: CASSLGWGDYYEQYF
CDR3 length: 15
J gene: TRBJ2-7
V gene: TRBV7-2
D gene: TRBD2
clone size: NA

CDR3 DNA: TGTGCCAGCAGTTTATATAGACCTGGTTCGAACACCGGGGAGCTGTTTTTT
CDR3 protein: CASSLYRPGSNTGELFF
CDR3 length: 17
J gene: TRBJ2-2
V gene: TRBV28
D gene: NA
clone size: NA

CDR3 DNA: TGTGCCAGCAGTTTTTCCGGGACAGTGGGCTACACCTTC
CDR3 protein: CASSFSGTVGYTF
CDR3 length: 13
J gene: TRBJ1-2
V gene: TRBV6-2/TRBV6-3
D gene: TRBD1
clone size: NA

CDR3 DNA: TGTGCCAGCAGTATTACAGACTCCTATAATTCACCCCTCCACTTT
CDR3 protein: CASSITDSYNSPLHF
CDR3 length: 15
J gene: TRBJ1-6
V gene: TRBV2
D gene: NA
clone size: few

CDR3 DNA: TGTGCCAGCAGTGGAAACCCGGCTTCTGAGGGGAACTATGGCTACACCTTC
CDR3 protein: CASSGNPASEGNYGYTF
CDR3 length: 17
J gene: TRBJ1-2
V gene: TRBV28
D gene: NA
clone size: NA

CDR3 DNA: TGTGCCAGCAGCTTAGCGGGACTAGCGGCAGATACGCAGTATTTT
CDR3 protein: CASSLAGLAADTQYF
CDR3 length: 15
J gene: TRBJ2-3
V gene: TRBV13
D gene: TRBD2
clone size: once

CDR3 DNA: TGTGCCGTCAAGACTAGCGGGACAGATACGCAGTATTTT
CDR3 protein: CAVKTSGTDTQYF
CDR3 length: 13
J gene: TRBJ2-3
V gene: TRBV10-3
D gene: TRBD2
clone size: NA

CDR3 DNA: TGTGCCAGCAGTCCAGCCAGGTCGGACTATGGCTACACCTTC
CDR3 protein: CASSPARSDYGYTF
CDR3 length: 14
J gene: TRBJ1-2
V gene: TRBV27
D gene: NA
clone size: NA

CDR3 DNA: TGTGCCAGCAGTTTTGCGGGAGCAAGGGAGACCCAGTACTTC
CDR3 protein: CASSFAGARETQYF
CDR3 length: 14
J gene: TRBJ2-5
V gene: TRBV27
D gene: TRBD2
clone size: NA

CDR3 DNA: TGTGCCAGCAGTGAAGTCCTCAGGGGGAACACTGAAGCTTTCTTT
CDR3 protein: CASSEVLRGNTEAFF
CDR3 length: 15
J gene: TRBJ1-1
V gene: TRBV2
D gene: NA
clone size: NA

CDR3 DNA: TGTGCCTCCCTGGACCAAGGGAGAGAGACCCAGTACTTC
CDR3 protein: CASLDQGRETQYF
CDR3 length: 13
J gene: TRBJ2-5
V gene: TRBV10-3
D gene: NA
clone size: NA

CDR3 DNA: TGCGCCAGCAAGGGTCCCTACGAGCAGTACTTC
CDR3 protein: CASKGPYEQYF
CDR3 length: 11
J gene: TRBJ2-7
V gene: TRBV5-1
D gene: NA
clone size: NA

CDR3 DNA: TGTGCCAGCAGCGAAGGAAGCTTTAGCAATCAGCCCCAGCATTTT
CDR3 protein: CASSEGSFSNQPQHF
CDR3 length: 15
J gene: TRBJ1-5
V gene: TRBV2
D gene: NA
clone size: NA

CDR3 DNA: TGTGCCAGCAGCCCCGGGACTAGCGTAGATACGCAGTATTTT
CDR3 protein: CASSPGTSVDTQYF
CDR3 length: 14
J gene: TRBJ2-3
V gene: TRBV7-2
D gene: TRBD2
clone size: NA

CDR3 DNA: TGTGCCAGCAGCCCCATCCACGAGCAGTACTTC
CDR3 protein: CASSPIHEQYF
CDR3 length: 11
J gene: TRBJ2-7
V gene: TRBV11-2
D gene: NA
clone size: NA

CDR3 DNA: TGTGCCAGCAGTTACTCAACTAGCACTTGGGAGCAGTACTTC
CDR3 protein: CASSYSTSTWEQYF
CDR3 length: 14
J gene: TRBJ2-7
V gene: TRBV6-5
D gene: NA
clone size: NA

CDR3 DNA: TGTGCCAGTAGCGCCCGGCCTAATGAAAAACTGTTTTTT
CDR3 protein: CASSARPNEKLFF
CDR3 length: 13
J gene: TRBJ1-4
V gene: TRBV19
D gene: NA
clone size: NA

CDR3 DNA: TGTGCCAGCATGGCGGGGCAGTTGGGAGAGCAGTACTTC
CDR3 protein: CASMAGQLGEQYF
CDR3 length: 13
J gene: TRBJ2-7
V gene: TRBV28
D gene: NA
clone size: NA

CDR3 DNA: TGTGCCTGGAGTGTACAACAGGCTAACTATGGCTACACCTTC
CDR3 protein: CAWSVQQANYGYTF
CDR3 length: 14
J gene: TRBJ1-2
V gene: TRBV30
D gene: NA
clone size: NA

CDR3 DNA: TGTGCCAGCAGTCCCGGGGATAGCAGAGACAATGAGCAGTTCTTC
CDR3 protein: CASSPGDSRDNEQFF
CDR3 length: 15
J gene: TRBJ2-1
V gene: TRBV3-1/TRBV3-2
D gene: NA
clone size: once

CDR3 DNA: TGTGCCAGCAGCTTAATGGGATCGGGAGATACGCAGTATTTT
CDR3 protein: CASSLMGSGDTQYF
CDR3 length: 14
J gene: TRBJ2-3
V gene: TRBV7-8
D gene: NA
clone size: NA

CDR3 DNA: TGTGCCAGCTCACCTGACCTAGGTAATGAAAAACTGTTTTTT
CDR3 protein: CASSPDLGNEKLFF
CDR3 length: 14
J gene: TRBJ1-4
V gene: TRBV18
D gene: NA
clone size: NA

CDR3 DNA: TGTGCCAGCCGGAGCGGGAGTTCCTACAATGAGCAGTTCTTC
CDR3 protein: CASRSGSSYNEQFF
CDR3 length: 14
J gene: TRBJ2-1
V gene: TRBV2
D gene: TRBD2
clone size: NA

CDR3 DNA: TGTGCCAGCAGTTACTCGAATACACCCGGCTACACCTTC
CDR3 protein: CASSYSNTPGYTF
CDR3 length: 13
J gene: TRBJ1-2
V gene: TRBV6-5
D gene: NA
clone size: NA